Below, one T cell receptor (beta chain) is given with its context. Vbeta (60) and Jbeta (13) primers were used in the PCR. Some clones are missing from TCRdb's copy, which holds only in-frame ones; the method was immunoSEQ multiplex PCR. The sample shows approximately 130,000 clones, 84% of them seen only once. These data belong to a study of cytomegalovirus exposure and HLA in healthy donors. Per germline, CDR1 SGHDT and CDR2 YYEEEE. Trimming shortened V by 4 bases and J by 8 bases, and 12 bases separated the two germline ends. The CDR3 is made up of 12 amino acids. Sequenced sample: PBMCs. The rearrangement joins TRBV5-6 to TRBJ1-2, with unresolved D. The clonotype comes from a man aged 45-60 years in good health and CMV-seronegative. The DNA for the CDR3 is TGTGCCAGCAGCGCCCAGGCAGGAGGCTACACCTTC. This gives the protein CASSAQAGGYTF.